Presented here are 5 T cell receptor beta chains from one specimen sequenced in a study of vaccination and CD4 T cells after COVID-19. Their cognate antigens are unknown. Cultured CD4+ T-cell DNA underwent Oncomine TCR Beta short-read sequencing. TCRdb independently ran MiXCR on the PCR reads; one entry per CDR3 protein. This table has several thousand distinct CDR3 sequences, approximately 67% appearing once. Sample treatment: roughly 10-day PBMC culture with coronavirus spike peptide pools or control peptides (ViraFEST assay). This specimen consisted of CD4+ T cells from blood, cultured in vitro, obtained before SARS-CoV-2 vaccination. The receptors derive from a human donor who had recovered from COVID-19.

Only a few counts were recorded for this clonotype. The chain employs TRBV15 and TRBJ2-3; possibly TRBD1 for D (5 bases). The germline V and J ends were trimmed by 5 bases and 8 bases, with 14 bases remaining between them. The CDR3 runs to 13 residues. In germline, CDR1 is LNHNV, CDR2 YYDKDF (reference sequence). CDR3 sequence (DNA): TGTGCCACCAGCTTTCGACAGCAAGTTACGCAGTATTTT. Translation gives CATSFRQQVTQYF.

This sequence joins TRBV20-1 and TRBJ2-5, with D possibly TRBD2 on 5 matching bases. This CDR3 is 11 amino acids long. Trimming took off 3 bases at V and 5 bases at J, with 7 bases between the two ends. The germline V gene has CDR1 DFQATT and CDR2 SNEGSKA (reference sequence). CDR3 residues: CSASTGETQYF. The CDR3 DNA follows: TGCAGTGCTAGTACGGGGGAGACCCAGTACTTC.

The genes are TRBV11-2 and TRBJ2-5; D is uncertain. Germline CDR1 reads SGHAT; CDR2 reads FQNNGV. The CDR3 runs to 14 residues. V was clipped by 1 base and J by 5 bases, with 11 bases between them. The CDR3 DNA reads as TGTGCCAGCAGCTTAGCCGGTTCGGGCGAGACCCAGTACTTC. Protein: CASSLAGSGETQYF.

V gene TRBV6-1 combines with J gene TRBJ1-5; maybe TRBD1 (6 bases). The CDR3 is 14 amino acids. The V end was cut by 4 bases, the J end by 1 base, with 8 bases between. Per germline, CDR1 MNHNS and CDR2 SASEGT. CDR3 DNA: TGTGCCAGCAGTGGGGGACAAAGCAATCAGCCCCAGCATTTT. Translated: CASSGGQSNQPQHF.

The chain employs TRBV5-6 and TRBJ2-7; 9 bases align to TRBD2. J lost 5 bases, V lost 0 bases, and 6 bases had no gene match. The CDR3 loop spans 15 amino acids. Germline V gene sequence: CDR1 SGHDT, CDR2 YYEEEE. For the CDR3, the DNA is TGTGCCAGCAGCTTGGTTAGCGGGAGCGGCCACGAGCAGTACTTC. It is translated as CASSLVSGSGHEQYF. Full variable domain (rest looked up from reference TRBV5-6 and TRBJ2-7): DAGVTQSPTHLIKTRGQQVTLRCSPKSGHDTVSWYQQALGQGPQFIFQYYEEEERQRGNFPDRFSGHQFPNYSSELNVNALLLGDSALYLCASSLVSGSGHEQYFGPGTRLTVT.